A selection of T cell receptor beta chains follows, all from one sample in a study of Ad26.COV2.S vaccination and SARS-CoV-2 variants. TCRdb's table, derived via immunoSEQ multiplex PCR, lists solely in-frame clones and lacks some. Of roughly 320,000 clones listed, around 84% are singletons. Material: peripheral blood, obtained in a trial of Ad26.COV2.S vaccine versus placebo. The receptor source for this set is a person aged 18-60 years who received the Ad26.COV2.S COVID-19 vaccine or a placebo. The CDR3 runs from the conserved cysteine through the conserved F or W. Each record gives: CDR3 length, clone size, V gene, D gene, J gene, CDR3 DNA, CDR3 protein. D genes are given only for firm matches. The size entry is marked missing in some rows and otherwise reads once, few, many or a size class.

CDR3 length: 15; clone size: NA; V gene: TRBV7-9; D gene: NA; J gene: TRBJ2-1; CDR3 DNA: TGTGCCAGCAGCTTAGGGGATGGGGCTAGACAAGAGCAGTTCTTC; CDR3 protein: CASSLGDGARQEQFF
CDR3 length: 14; clone size: NA; V gene: TRBV25-1; D gene: NA; J gene: TRBJ2-5; CDR3 DNA: TGTGCCAGCAGTGATGATAGGACGAGGGAGACCCAGTACTTC; CDR3 protein: CASSDDRTRETQYF
CDR3 length: 16; clone size: NA; V gene: TRBV5-1; D gene: NA; J gene: TRBJ1-4; CDR3 DNA: TGCGCCAGCAGCCTTCGCGCGACACCAACTAATGAAAAACTGTTTTTT; CDR3 protein: CASSLRATPTNEKLFF
CDR3 length: 15; clone size: NA; V gene: TRBV3-1/TRBV3-2; D gene: NA; J gene: TRBJ1-3; CDR3 DNA: TGTGCCAGCAGCCAAGCCCAGGGTTTTGGAAACACCATATATTTT; CDR3 protein: CASSQAQGFGNTIYF
CDR3 length: 14; clone size: NA; V gene: TRBV10-3; D gene: NA; J gene: TRBJ1-1; CDR3 DNA: TGTGCCATCAGTGAGCGGCAGGGTGTCACTGAAGCTTTCTTT; CDR3 protein: CAISERQGVTEAFF
CDR3 length: 17; clone size: NA; V gene: TRBV2; D gene: NA; J gene: TRBJ1-3; CDR3 DNA: TGTGCCAGCAGTGAATTAGGACAGTTCGAAGGGGGAAACACCATATATTTT; CDR3 protein: CASSELGQFEGGNTIYF
CDR3 length: 13; clone size: NA; V gene: TRBV7-2; D gene: NA; J gene: TRBJ2-3; CDR3 DNA: TGTGCCAGCAGCTTAAGTGGGACAGATACGCAGTATTTT; CDR3 protein: CASSLSGTDTQYF
CDR3 length: 16; clone size: once; V gene: TRBV7-9; D gene: NA; J gene: TRBJ1-1; CDR3 DNA: TGTGCCAGCAGCCCCCGTCGACAGATAGATGACACTGAAGCTTTCTTT; CDR3 protein: CASSPRRQIDDTEAFF
CDR3 length: 16; clone size: NA; V gene: TRBV3-1/TRBV3-2; D gene: NA; J gene: TRBJ2-3; CDR3 DNA: TGTGCCAGCAGTCAAGCGTGGGCAGGGAGCACAGATACGCAGTATTTT; CDR3 protein: CASSQAWAGSTDTQYF
CDR3 length: 12; clone size: NA; V gene: TRBV6-1; D gene: NA; J gene: TRBJ1-1; CDR3 DNA: TGTGCCAGCAGTGAGTTGGGATTGGAAGCTTTCTTT; CDR3 protein: CASSELGLEAFF
CDR3 length: 14; clone size: NA; V gene: TRBV2; D gene: TRBD1; J gene: TRBJ1-1; CDR3 DNA: TGTGCCAGCAGACGAACAGGGGCCGCTAACGAAGCTTTCTTT; CDR3 protein: CASRRTGAANEAFF
CDR3 length: 16; clone size: NA; V gene: TRBV5-4; D gene: TRBD1; J gene: TRBJ1-4; CDR3 DNA: TGTGCCAGCAGCTTGGCCGGGACAGCCGTAAATGAAAAACTGTTTTTT; CDR3 protein: CASSLAGTAVNEKLFF
CDR3 length: 13; clone size: NA; V gene: TRBV3-1/TRBV3-2; D gene: NA; J gene: TRBJ1-5; CDR3 DNA: TGTGCCAGCAGCCGAGACCGCAATCAGCCCCAGCATTTT; CDR3 protein: CASSRDRNQPQHF
CDR3 length: 13; clone size: NA; V gene: TRBV6-5; D gene: NA; J gene: TRBJ1-2; CDR3 DNA: TGTGCCAGCAGGGCAAACAGGGCCTATGGCTACACCTTC; CDR3 protein: CASRANRAYGYTF
CDR3 length: 12; clone size: NA; V gene: TRBV18; D gene: NA; J gene: TRBJ2-3; CDR3 DNA: TGTGCCAGCTCACAGGAGGTAGATACGCAGTATTTT; CDR3 protein: CASSQEVDTQYF
CDR3 length: 13; clone size: NA; V gene: TRBV14; D gene: NA; J gene: TRBJ1-1; CDR3 DNA: TGTGCCAGCAACGACCGCATGAACACTGAAGCTTTCTTT; CDR3 protein: CASNDRMNTEAFF
CDR3 length: 13; clone size: NA; V gene: TRBV2; D gene: TRBD1; J gene: TRBJ1-5; CDR3 DNA: TGTGCCAGCAGCTACAGGGGGAGGCAGCCCCAGCATTTT; CDR3 protein: CASSYRGRQPQHF
CDR3 length: 16; clone size: NA; V gene: TRBV15; D gene: TRBD2; J gene: TRBJ2-7; CDR3 DNA: TGTGCCACCAGCAGAGAACGCGGGGGGTCCGTCTACGAGCAGTACTTC; CDR3 protein: CATSRERGGSVYEQYF
CDR3 length: 14; clone size: NA; V gene: TRBV19; D gene: NA; J gene: TRBJ2-1; CDR3 DNA: TGTGCCAGTAGGGATATGGCACTAGTAGGCGAGCAGTTCTTC; CDR3 protein: CASRDMALVGEQFF
CDR3 length: 14; clone size: NA; V gene: TRBV27; D gene: NA; J gene: TRBJ1-1; CDR3 DNA: TGTGCCAGCAGTTTATCGGTACGGGACACTGAAGCTTTCTTT; CDR3 protein: CASSLSVRDTEAFF
CDR3 length: 15; clone size: NA; V gene: TRBV6-5; D gene: TRBD2; J gene: TRBJ2-3; CDR3 DNA: TGTGCCAGCAAGGCCTTAGCGGGGGGGCAAAATACGCAGTATTTT; CDR3 protein: CASKALAGGQNTQYF
CDR3 length: 14; clone size: NA; V gene: TRBV7-8; D gene: TRBD1; J gene: TRBJ2-7; CDR3 DNA: TGTGCCAGCAGCTTAGGAGGACAGGGCTACGAGCAGTACTTC; CDR3 protein: CASSLGGQGYEQYF
CDR3 length: 17; clone size: few; V gene: TRBV2; D gene: NA; J gene: TRBJ1-1; CDR3 DNA: TGTGCCAGCAGTTTTTCCAGGGATTCTCGGGTGAACACTGAAGCTTTCTTT; CDR3 protein: CASSFSRDSRVNTEAFF
CDR3 length: 14; clone size: NA; V gene: TRBV19; D gene: NA; J gene: TRBJ2-7; CDR3 DNA: TGTGCCAGTAGCCAACAGGGTTCTTCCTACGAGCAGTACTTC; CDR3 protein: CASSQQGSSYEQYF
CDR3 length: 18; clone size: NA; V gene: TRBV4-2; D gene: TRBD1; J gene: TRBJ1-6; CDR3 DNA: TGTGCCAGCAGCCAAAGGGGAACAGGGGGATCGGGCAATTCACCCCTCCACTTT; CDR3 protein: CASSQRGTGGSGNSPLHF
CDR3 length: 21; clone size: few; V gene: TRBV12-5; D gene: TRBD1; J gene: TRBJ1-5; CDR3 DNA: TGTGCTAGTGCCAGGGACCTCTCAATCAGCCCCAGGGGGCCTCTCAATCAGCCCCAGCATTTT; CDR3 protein: CASARDLSISPRGPLNQPQHF
CDR3 length: 11; clone size: few; V gene: TRBV20-1; D gene: NA; J gene: TRBJ2-1; CDR3 DNA: TGCAGTGCAAATCGAGCGTATGAGCAGTTCTTC; CDR3 protein: CSANRAYEQFF
CDR3 length: 15; clone size: NA; V gene: TRBV7-2; D gene: TRBD2; J gene: TRBJ2-5; CDR3 DNA: TGTGCCAGCAGTACTAGCGGGGGGCCACAAGAGACCCAGTACTTC; CDR3 protein: CASSTSGGPQETQYF
CDR3 length: 17; clone size: NA; V gene: TRBV18; D gene: NA; J gene: TRBJ1-2; CDR3 DNA: TGTGCCAGCTCACCTTCTCAGGACCAACTAAGGGACTATGGCTACACCTTC; CDR3 protein: CASSPSQDQLRDYGYTF
CDR3 length: 13; clone size: NA; V gene: TRBV6-5; D gene: NA; J gene: TRBJ1-2; CDR3 DNA: TGTGCCAGCAGTCAGGGGCCGTCTTATGGCTACACCTTC; CDR3 protein: CASSQGPSYGYTF
CDR3 length: 13; clone size: NA; V gene: TRBV3-1/TRBV3-2; D gene: NA; J gene: TRBJ2-7; CDR3 DNA: TGTGCCAGCAGCCAAGGGGGGCGGCTCGAGCAGTACTTC; CDR3 protein: CASSQGGRLEQYF
CDR3 length: 14; clone size: NA; V gene: TRBV15; D gene: NA; J gene: TRBJ1-4; CDR3 DNA: TGTGCCACCAGGGTGCGACTATCGAATGAAAAACTGTTTTTT; CDR3 protein: CATRVRLSNEKLFF
CDR3 length: 13; clone size: NA; V gene: TRBV5-1; D gene: NA; J gene: TRBJ2-1; CDR3 DNA: TGCGCCAGCAGCTGGGGGGACACGCCTGAGCAGTTCTTC; CDR3 protein: CASSWGDTPEQFF
CDR3 length: 18; clone size: NA; V gene: TRBV5-4; D gene: NA; J gene: TRBJ2-1; CDR3 DNA: TGTGCCAGCAGTCCACCGCCCTCTGGCGGTTCTCGGGCCAATGAGCAGTTCTTC; CDR3 protein: CASSPPPSGGSRANEQFF
CDR3 length: 13; clone size: NA; V gene: TRBV6-6; D gene: NA; J gene: TRBJ2-7; CDR3 DNA: TGTGCCAGCAGTTTTCGTACAGGGCTTGAGCAGTACTTC; CDR3 protein: CASSFRTGLEQYF
CDR3 length: 15; clone size: once; V gene: TRBV10-3; D gene: NA; J gene: TRBJ1-2; CDR3 DNA: TGTGCCATCAGTGAGTCGTTGGACACGAACTATGGCTACACCTTC; CDR3 protein: CAISESLDTNYGYTF
CDR3 length: 16; clone size: NA; V gene: TRBV5-1; D gene: NA; J gene: TRBJ2-1; CDR3 DNA: TGCGCCAGCAGCTTGATCCCGTTACAGGGACCCAATGAGCAGTTCTTC; CDR3 protein: CASSLIPLQGPNEQFF
CDR3 length: 15; clone size: NA; V gene: TRBV7-6; D gene: TRBD2; J gene: TRBJ2-2; CDR3 DNA: TGTGCCAGCAGCCCGGGACTAGCGGGGACCGGGGAGCTGTTTTTT; CDR3 protein: CASSPGLAGTGELFF
CDR3 length: 14; clone size: NA; V gene: TRBV5-6; D gene: TRBD2; J gene: TRBJ2-1; CDR3 DNA: TGTGCCAGCACCGTAGCGGGCTCCTACAATGAGCAGTTCTTC; CDR3 protein: CASTVAGSYNEQFF
CDR3 length: 11; clone size: few; V gene: TRBV3-1/TRBV3-2; D gene: NA; J gene: TRBJ1-1; CDR3 DNA: TGTGCCAGCAGACAACAGCATGAAGCTTTCTTT; CDR3 protein: CASRQQHEAFF
CDR3 length: 16; clone size: NA; V gene: TRBV18; D gene: NA; J gene: TRBJ2-1; CDR3 DNA: TGTGCCAGCTCACCAATGTCGGGGGCGGCCTACAATGAGCAGTTCTTC; CDR3 protein: CASSPMSGAAYNEQFF
CDR3 length: 16; clone size: NA; V gene: TRBV5-4; D gene: TRBD2; J gene: TRBJ2-2; CDR3 DNA: TGTGCCAGCAGCCCCGGGGGGAGAACGAACACCGGGGAGCTGTTTTTT; CDR3 protein: CASSPGGRTNTGELFF
CDR3 length: 15; clone size: NA; V gene: TRBV5-1; D gene: NA; J gene: TRBJ1-1; CDR3 DNA: TGCGCCAGCAGCTCAGGGGACATATTGAACACTGAAGCTTTCTTT; CDR3 protein: CASSSGDILNTEAFF
CDR3 length: 17; clone size: NA; V gene: TRBV24-1; D gene: TRBD2; J gene: TRBJ2-3; CDR3 DNA: TGTGCCACCGGCCGGGACTACCCGGGCCCATCCACAGATACGCAGTATTTT; CDR3 protein: CATGRDYPGPSTDTQYF
CDR3 length: 15; clone size: NA; V gene: TRBV19; D gene: NA; J gene: TRBJ2-1; CDR3 DNA: TGTGCCAGTACCACCAGCTTTAGCTCCTACAATGAGCAGTTCTTC; CDR3 protein: CASTTSFSSYNEQFF
CDR3 length: 12; clone size: few; V gene: TRBV10-1; D gene: NA; J gene: TRBJ2-1; CDR3 DNA: TGCGCCAGCAGTGAGTCGAGGAATGAGCAGTTCTTC; CDR3 protein: CASSESRNEQFF
CDR3 length: 14; clone size: NA; V gene: TRBV3-1/TRBV3-2; D gene: TRBD2; J gene: TRBJ2-7; CDR3 DNA: TGTGCCAGCAGCCAACTTAGCGGGGTCTACGAGCAGTACTTC; CDR3 protein: CASSQLSGVYEQYF
CDR3 length: 15; clone size: once; V gene: TRBV13; D gene: TRBD1; J gene: TRBJ2-1; CDR3 DNA: TGTGCCAGCAGCTTAGACAGGGGCCTTAACAATGAGCAGTTCTTC; CDR3 protein: CASSLDRGLNNEQFF
CDR3 length: 13; clone size: NA; V gene: TRBV11-2; D gene: NA; J gene: TRBJ2-7; CDR3 DNA: TGTGCCAGCAGCCCCGTTCGCGCCTACGAGCAGTACTTC; CDR3 protein: CASSPVRAYEQYF
CDR3 length: 17; clone size: NA; V gene: TRBV14; D gene: TRBD1; J gene: TRBJ1-1; CDR3 DNA: TGTGCCAGCAGCCAGTTCATCGAGGTCAGGGGGGACACTGAAGCTTTCTTT; CDR3 protein: CASSQFIEVRGDTEAFF
CDR3 length: 16; clone size: NA; V gene: TRBV9; D gene: TRBD2; J gene: TRBJ2-5; CDR3 DNA: TGTGCCAGCAGCGTAGGCGTTAGCGGGGGGTTGGAGACCCAGTACTTC; CDR3 protein: CASSVGVSGGLETQYF
CDR3 length: 18; clone size: NA; V gene: TRBV15; D gene: NA; J gene: TRBJ1-1; CDR3 DNA: TGTGCCACCAGCAGAGATAAAAAGGGGAAGACTCCAGGCACTGAAGCTTTCTTT; CDR3 protein: CATSRDKKGKTPGTEAFF
CDR3 length: 13; clone size: once; V gene: TRBV9; D gene: NA; J gene: TRBJ2-7; CDR3 DNA: TGTGCCAGCAGCGCCCCCCCACGCTACGAGCAGTACTTC; CDR3 protein: CASSAPPRYEQYF
CDR3 length: 18; clone size: NA; V gene: TRBV14; D gene: TRBD2; J gene: TRBJ2-1; CDR3 DNA: TGTGCCAGCAGCCCCCCGCCTAGCGGGGGGGCCCACTACAATGAGCAGTTCTTC; CDR3 protein: CASSPPPSGGAHYNEQFF
CDR3 length: 13; clone size: NA; V gene: TRBV7-9; D gene: NA; J gene: TRBJ1-1; CDR3 DNA: TGTGCCAGCAGCTCCGCCGTCAACACTGAAGCTTTCTTT; CDR3 protein: CASSSAVNTEAFF